This is a list of T cell receptor beta chains from one sample in a study of blood T cell repertoires in COVID-19. The table came from immunoSEQ multiplex PCR; TCRdb's copy has only in-frame clones and leaves some out. The table records 110,000 to 150,000 clones, 70% to 90% of them present only once. What was sequenced was PBMCs or T cells enriched from blood (not recorded which). Receptors originate from a man between 45 and 60 years old who had recovered from COVID-19. CDR3s include the opening cysteine and the closing phenylalanine or tryptophan. A D gene is named only where the DNA matches it firmly. Expanded clones get a size class; other rows say once, few or many, or leave the size out.

>once|TRBV2|TRBD2|TRBJ2-5
TGTGCCAGCAGGCCCGGGACTAGCGCCGAGTCTATGTACTTC
CASRPGTSAESMYF
>-|TRBV28|-|TRBJ1-4
TGTGCCAGCAGTTCGCCCTTCGCAGGGCGTGCTGAAAAACTGTTTTTT
CASSSPFAGRAEKLFF
>medium-sized|TRBV5-1|TRBD2|TRBJ2-1
TGCGCCAGCAGCTCGAGCGGGGGCTACAATGAGCAGTTCTTC
CASSSSGGYNEQFF
>-|TRBV19|TRBD1|TRBJ1-3
TGTGCCAGCACGGACAGGGGTAGGAACACCATATATTTT
CASTDRGRNTIYF
>-|TRBV20-1|TRBD2|TRBJ2-7
TGCATGGGGACTAGCGGCTACGAGCAGTACTTC
CMGTSGYEQYF
>-|TRBV5-1|TRBD2|TRBJ2-1
TGCGCCAGCAGCTTGGAAGGTAGCGGGAGACGCAATGAGCAGTTCTTC
CASSLEGSGRRNEQFF
>once|TRBV28|TRBD1|TRBJ1-6
TGTGCCAGTATACCCAGTAGGGGGCGAAATTCACCCCTCCACTTT
CASIPSRGRNSPLHF
>-|TRBV2|TRBD1|TRBJ1-1
TGTGCCAGCAGGGTCCTAGGGGGCCCTGAAGCTTTCTTT
CASRVLGGPEAFF
>-|TRBV24-1|TRBD2|TRBJ2-1
TGTGCCACCAGTGATTTCCAAGCGGGGAAACTCAATGAGCAGTTCTTC
CATSDFQAGKLNEQFF
>-|TRBV24-1|-|TRBJ2-7
TGTGCCACCAGTGACGGTAGCCTATACGAGCAGTACTTC
CATSDGSLYEQYF
>-|TRBV11-2|-|TRBJ2-1
TGTGCCAGCAGCTACGAGACTACCAATGAGCAGTTCTTC
CASSYETTNEQFF
>-|TRBV3-1/TRBV3-2|TRBD1|TRBJ2-4
TGTGCCAGCAGCCCACGGACAGGGGGCAAGAACATTCAGTACTTC
CASSPRTGGKNIQYF
>-|TRBV5-4|TRBD1|TRBJ2-2
TGTGCCAGCAGCTTTTCGGACAGGGGGTCCGGGGAGCTGTTTTTT
CASSFSDRGSGELFF
>-|TRBV28|TRBD1|TRBJ1-2
TGTGCCAGCAGTTTGTCAGGGGGCTATGGCTACACCTTC
CASSLSGGYGYTF
>-|TRBV4-3|TRBD1|TRBJ2-1
TGCGCCAGCAGCCAAGCGGACAGGGTATACAATGAGCAGTTCTTC
CASSQADRVYNEQFF
>-|TRBV7-6|TRBD2|TRBJ2-1
TGTGCCAGCAGCTTAGCGATCGGTAGGGCTAGCGGGACTCCCACTGAGCAGTTCTTC
CASSLAIGRASGTPTEQFF
>-|TRBV19|TRBD1|TRBJ2-1
TGTGCCAGTAGTATCGCCGGGACAGCCGGGGAGCAGTTCTTC
CASSIAGTAGEQFF
>-|TRBV7-9|TRBD2|TRBJ2-1
TGTGCCAGCAGCTCGCGACTAGCGGGGCGTGAGCAGTTCTTC
CASSSRLAGREQFF
>-|TRBV7-2|TRBD2|TRBJ2-1
TGTGCCAGCAGCTTAGGGGGCGGGAGTTACTACAATGAGCAGTTCTTC
CASSLGGGSYYNEQFF
>-|TRBV11-3|-|TRBJ1-3
TGTGCCAGCAGCCCCGACAGCGGAAACACCATATATTTT
CASSPDSGNTIYF
>-|TRBV28|TRBD1|TRBJ1-2
TGTGCCAGCAGTTCCCTGGCAGGGACAGGGAATGTTGATGGCTACACCTTC
CASSSLAGTGNVDGYTF
>-|TRBV30|-|TRBJ1-3
TGTGCCTGGAGCAGGACTAGGGCTGGAAACACCATATATTTT
CAWSRTRAGNTIYF
>-|TRBV6-4|-|TRBJ1-5
TGTGCCAGCAGTAAAAACAGGGATCAGCCCCAGCATTTT
CASSKNRDQPQHF
>-|TRBV9|TRBD1|TRBJ1-1
TGTGCCAGCAGCGTAGTAGCAGGGGGCTGGACTGAAGCTTTCTTT
CASSVVAGGWTEAFF
>-|TRBV15|-|TRBJ2-3
TGTGCCACCAGCAGTTCCAGGGTGGTTAGCACAGATACGCAGTATTTT
CATSSSRVVSTDTQYF
>-|TRBV6-5|-|TRBJ1-3
TGTGCCAGCAGGCGGGACCCTGGAAACACCATATATTTT
CASRRDPGNTIYF
>-|TRBV2|-|TRBJ2-2
TGTGCCAGCAGTTGGACACCCCTCACCGGGGAGCTGTTTTTT
CASSWTPLTGELFF
>-|TRBV18|TRBD1|TRBJ1-1
TGTGCCAGCTCACCACTACAGGGGGAAGCTTTCTTT
CASSPLQGEAFF
>-|TRBV7-3|TRBD1|TRBJ2-5
TGTGCCAGCAGCTTAACAGGGTCAGGGGGTTTGGAGACCCAGTACTTC
CASSLTGSGGLETQYF
>-|TRBV11-3|TRBD1|TRBJ1-1
TGTGCCAGCAGCTATTCCCACCGGGACAGGGCTTTCTTT
CASSYSHRDRAFF
>-|TRBV7-8|TRBD1|TRBJ1-1
TGTGCCAGCAGCCCGCATTCCTCCGGGACAGCAACCGAAGCTTTCTTT
CASSPHSSGTATEAFF
>-|TRBV28|TRBD1|TRBJ1-2
TGTGCCAGCAGTGGACAGGGGGCCGGGGACTATGGCTACACCTTC
CASSGQGAGDYGYTF
>-|TRBV6-4|-|TRBJ2-1
TGTGCCAGCAGTTCACGAGGTGAGCAGTTCTTC
CASSSRGEQFF
>-|TRBV30|-|TRBJ1-1
TGTGCCTTTACGAGGAGGCGCTTAGGGCTTTTCTTT
CAFTRRRLGLFF
>-|TRBV5-4|TRBD1|TRBJ1-2
TGTGCCAGCAGCCCCGGTCGACAGGGGGCCGGCTATGGCTACACCTTC
CASSPGRQGAGYGYTF